The subject of this entry is one TCR beta chain. The CDR3 consists of 16 residues. Germline CDR1 is SGHKS and CDR2 is YYEKEE (reference sequence). V shed 3 bases, J shed 8 bases, and the junction held 12 bases outside the gene matches. This sample is part of a study of T cell responses to AZD1222 COVID-19 vaccine. Study as a whole: Pooled in the analysis were second doses at about 4 or about 12 weeks.

Clones were sequenced by immunoSEQ multiplex PCR, and TCRdb holds only the in-frame ones, with some missing. The sample yields around 170,000 clones, approximately 90% seen once. V usage is TRBV5-5 and J usage is TRBJ1-4; 8 nucleotides align to TRBD1. The clonotype comes from an adult in good health. The source material was peripheral blood, sampled on day 0 of AZD1222 vaccination. In DNA form, the CDR3 reads TGTGCCAGCAGCTCCGCCGGAGGGACAGGAGGCGAAAAACTGTTTTTT. This encodes CASSSAGGTGGEKLFF. Filled out from reference TRBV5-5 and TRBJ1-4, the complete variable domain reads DAGVTQSPTHLIKTRGQQVTLRCSPISGHKSVSWYQQVLGQGPQFIFQYYEKEERGRGNFPDRFSARQFPNYSSELNVNALLLGDSALYLCASSSAGGTGGEKLFFGSGTQLSVL.